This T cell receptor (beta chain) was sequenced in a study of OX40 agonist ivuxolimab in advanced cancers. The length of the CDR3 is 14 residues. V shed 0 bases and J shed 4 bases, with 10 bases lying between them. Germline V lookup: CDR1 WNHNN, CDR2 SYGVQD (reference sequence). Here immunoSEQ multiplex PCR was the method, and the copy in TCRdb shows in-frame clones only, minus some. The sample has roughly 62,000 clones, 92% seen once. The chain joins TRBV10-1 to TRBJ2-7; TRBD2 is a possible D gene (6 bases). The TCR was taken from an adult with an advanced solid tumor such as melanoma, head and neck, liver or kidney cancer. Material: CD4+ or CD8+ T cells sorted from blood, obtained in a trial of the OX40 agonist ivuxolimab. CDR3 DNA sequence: TGCGCCAGCAGTGAGTCGGGGGGTACGTACGAGCAGTACTTC. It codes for CASSESGGTYEQYF.